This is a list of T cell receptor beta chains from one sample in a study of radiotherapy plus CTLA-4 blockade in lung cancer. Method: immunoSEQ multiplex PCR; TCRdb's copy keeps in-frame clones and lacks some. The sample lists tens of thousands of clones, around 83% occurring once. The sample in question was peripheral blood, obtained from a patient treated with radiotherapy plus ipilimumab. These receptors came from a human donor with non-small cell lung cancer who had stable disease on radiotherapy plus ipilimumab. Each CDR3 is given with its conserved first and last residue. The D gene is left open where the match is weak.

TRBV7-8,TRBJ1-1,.,CASSLVRRDTEAFF
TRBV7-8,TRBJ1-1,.,CASSLIGTEAFF
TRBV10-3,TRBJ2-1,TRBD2,CATWEGRNEQFF
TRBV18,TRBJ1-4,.,CASSPQGGEKLFF
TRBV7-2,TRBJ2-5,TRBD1,CASSFLGQGAETQYF
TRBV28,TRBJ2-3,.,CASSLDPLGGGRDITQYF
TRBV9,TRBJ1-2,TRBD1,CASSGGQGRGAYGYTF
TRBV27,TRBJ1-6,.,CASSFEVKDGLNSPLHF
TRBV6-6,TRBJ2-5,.,CASTRGLRETQYF
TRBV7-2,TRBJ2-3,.,CASSFSHITDTQYF
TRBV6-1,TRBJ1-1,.,CASSEWGDTEAFF
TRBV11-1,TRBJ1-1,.,CASSSPLVRGGTEAFF
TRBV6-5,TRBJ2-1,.,CASSYRLGGQFF
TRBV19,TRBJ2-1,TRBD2,CASVNSGGRSFAYNEQFF
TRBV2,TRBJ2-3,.,CATKGESVGYTQYF
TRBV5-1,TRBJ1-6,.,CASSREGGDNSPLHF
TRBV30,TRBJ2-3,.,CAWSTGGVTDTQYF
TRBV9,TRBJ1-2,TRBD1,CASSVSGQGGDGYTF
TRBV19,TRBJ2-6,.,CASSSGALDRFSGANVLTF
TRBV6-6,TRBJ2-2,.,CASSYDGAAGELFF
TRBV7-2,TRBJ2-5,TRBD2,CASSKALAGVETQYF
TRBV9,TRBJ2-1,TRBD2,CASSVVGGSRNEQFF
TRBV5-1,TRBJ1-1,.,CASSLEARNTEAFF
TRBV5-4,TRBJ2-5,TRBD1,CASSSQGARRETQYF
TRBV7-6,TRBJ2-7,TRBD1,CASSSRDRGIYEQYF
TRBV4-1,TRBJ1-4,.,CASSDTGTPTNEKLFF
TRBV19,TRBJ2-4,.,CASSPGKNIQYF
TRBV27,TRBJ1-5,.,CASSERVGRPQHF
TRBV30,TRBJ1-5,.,CAWSASGFHQPQHF
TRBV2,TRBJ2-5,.,CASSDGTSQETQYF
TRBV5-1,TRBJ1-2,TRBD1,CASSLGQGAVYGYTF
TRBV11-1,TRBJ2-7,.,CASSHRDPPYEQYF
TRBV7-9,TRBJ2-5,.,CAILGLSSETQYF
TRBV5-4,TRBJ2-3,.,CASSLADLLGTDTQYF
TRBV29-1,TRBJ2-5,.,CSVSTGRETQYF
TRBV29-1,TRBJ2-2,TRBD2,CSVARTSSGGELFF
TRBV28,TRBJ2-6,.,CATITGSSGANVLTF
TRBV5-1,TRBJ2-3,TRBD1,CASSTEGQASTDTQYF
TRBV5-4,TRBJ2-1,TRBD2,CASSLAGGPNGEQFF
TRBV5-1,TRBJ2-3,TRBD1,CASRLRQGSTDTQYF
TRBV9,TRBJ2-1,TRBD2,CASSVFPSGTNEQFF
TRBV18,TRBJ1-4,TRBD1,CASSPGQGIEKLFF
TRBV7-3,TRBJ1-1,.,CASSLVFGSEAFF
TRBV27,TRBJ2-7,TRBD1,CASSLGRQGVFEQYF
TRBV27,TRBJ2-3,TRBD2,CASSLFSGGTKDTQYF
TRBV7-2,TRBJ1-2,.,CASILTGWNGYTF
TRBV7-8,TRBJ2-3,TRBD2,CASLWGGTYDTQYF
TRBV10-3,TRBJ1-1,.,CAISEVNTEAFF
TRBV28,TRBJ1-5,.,CASSTGSGQPQHF
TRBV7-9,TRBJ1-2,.,CASTESVANYGYTF
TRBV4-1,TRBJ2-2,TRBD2,CASSLGLAHNTGELFF